The TCR beta chain described here comes from a study of T cells expressing NK-cell markers. Turning to the study itself: Sequencing of TCR beta repertoires drew on sorted CD3+CD56+NKG2C+, CD3+CD56+NKG2C- and CD3+CD56-NKG2C+ T cells.

Germline V gene lookup returns CDR1 LNHDA and CDR2 SQIVND (reference sequence). The CDR3 has 14 amino acids. TCRdb reprocessed the 5' RACE reads; each CDR3 protein has one entry and no DNA is given. This sample's table has around 180,000 distinct CDR3 sequences. The V gene is TRBV19, the J gene TRBJ2-3; the TRBD2 assignment by TCRdb is unverifiable without DNA. Input material: blood T cells: a sorted CD56 or NKG2C T cell subset, CD4+ or CD8+ T cells, or bulk PBMC T cells (not recorded which). The TCR comes from a man between 18 and 69 years old in good health. The CDR3 reads CAIAPSMSTDTQYF.